The 27 T cell receptor beta chains below all came from one sample that was sequenced in a study of blood T cell repertoires in COVID-19. Clones were sequenced by immunoSEQ multiplex PCR, and TCRdb holds only the in-frame ones, with some missing. The table has about 64,000 clones, roughly 88% seen once. Source material: peripheral blood. The receptors stem from a human donor in a cohort sampled during active COVID-19.

This chain connects TRBV7-8 to TRBJ1-6; no firm D call. Germline V lookup: CDR1 SGHVS, CDR2 FQNEAQ. CDR3 length: 14 residues. V was trimmed by 1 base and J by 6 bases, leaving 7 bases between them. The CDR3 loop reads CASSLGQVNSPLHF. The CDR3 region has the DNA TGTGCCAGCAGCTTAGGGCAGGTTAATTCACCCCTCCACTTT.

V and J are TRBV18 and TRBJ2-4; D unclear. The ends were cut back, 6 bases at V and 8 bases at J, with 17 bases in the middle. Germline lookup yields CDR1 KGHSH and CDR2 LQKENI. This CDR3 is built from 14 residues. The DNA of the CDR3 is TGTGCCAGCTCCTTCGACTCCCCCGCGGACATTCAGTACTTC. It is translated as CASSFDSPADIQYF.

The J gene is TRBJ1-5, the V gene TRBV7-2, with no clear D. The V end lost 5 bases, the J end lost 8 bases, and 13 bases lay between the germline ends. The germline V gene has CDR1 SGHTA and CDR2 FQGNSA. The CDR3 has 13 residues. CDR3 in amino acids: CASSPGGKEPQHF. DNA for the CDR3: TGTGCCAGCAGCCCGGGAGGGAAGGAGCCCCAGCATTTT. The full variable domain, rest sourced from reference TRBV7-2 and TRBJ1-5, is GAGVSQSPSNKVTEKGKDVELRCDPISGHTALYWYRQSLGQGLEFLIYFQGNSAPDKSGLPSDRFSAERTGGSVSTLTIQRTQQEDSAVYLCASSPGGKEPQHFGDGTRLSIL.

The V gene is TRBV7-3, the J gene TRBJ2-1, with 7 bases matching TRBD2. CDR3 length equals 15 residues. Germline loops: CDR1 SGHTA, CDR2 FQGTGA. After removal of 5 bases from V and 2 bases from J, the junction contained 6 bases not matched to a gene. The CDR3 reads CASSPGRVPYNEQFF. In DNA form, the CDR3 reads TGTGCCAGCAGCCCGGGGAGGGTTCCCTACAATGAGCAGTTCTTC.

CDR3 coding DNA: TGTGCCAGCAGCATAAGACAGGGAGTCGCCTACGAGCAGTACTTC. It yields the protein CASSIRQGVAYEQYF. The rearrangement links TRBV5-4 to TRBJ2-7; TRBD1 agrees at 7 bases. The CDR3 is made up of 15 amino acids. Germline lookup yields CDR1 SGHNT and CDR2 YYREEE (reference sequence). V lost 4 bases, J lost 2 bases, and 9 bases stayed unmatched.

V and J are TRBV5-1 and TRBJ2-5, with TRBD2 identical over 15 bases. Germline assignment: CDR1 SGHRS and CDR2 YFSETQ. This CDR3 spans 18 amino acids. V gave up 0 bases and J gave up 3 bases; unmatched junction bases: 6. The CDR3 spells CASSLGRTSGREEETQYF. CDR3 nucleotide sequence: TGCGCCAGCAGCTTGGGTCGGACTAGCGGGAGGGAGGAAGAGACCCAGTACTTC. Full variable domain (missing parts from reference TRBV5-1 and TRBJ2-5): KAGVTQTPRYLIKTRGQQVTLSCSPISGHRSVSWYQQTPGQGLQFLFEYFSETQRNKGNFPGRFSGRQFSNSRSEMNVSTLELGDSALYLCASSLGRTSGREEETQYFGPGTRLLVL.

This clone was counted once. The junction does not match germline at one end; this may be a read error. The chain has TRBV20-1 and TRBJ2-1; 9 bases match TRBD1. Per the germline V gene, CDR1 is DFQATT and CDR2 is SNEGSKA (reference sequence). The CDR3 extends over 10 amino acids. CDR3 protein: CSARETGGVF. The CDR3 nucleotides read TGCAGTGCTAGAGAGACAGGGGGGGTCTTC.

The chain links TRBV28 to TRBJ1-2, with D possibly being TRBD1 (5 bases). Germline V lookup: CDR1 MDHEN, CDR2 SYDVKM. The V gene lost 6 bases and the J gene lost 5 bases, with 19 bases spanning the gap. This CDR3 spans 15 amino acids. The CDR3 sequence is CASSPGLRAFYGYTF. The CDR3 region has the DNA TGTGCCAGCAGCCCGGGACTCCGAGCCTTTTATGGCTACACCTTC.

This rearrangement joins TRBV6-4 to TRBJ2-2; D might be TRBD2 (5 bases). Germline V gives CDR1 MRHNA, CDR2 SNTAGT. V lost 4 bases to trimming and J lost 4 bases, with 16 bases between them. CDR3 size: 16 residues. CDR3 DNA sequence: TGTGCCAGCAGTGCTGTCAGCGGAGGCGGCACCGGGGAGCTGTTTTTT. Translating gives CASSAVSGGGTGELFF.

This rearrangement joins TRBV20-1 to TRBJ2-3, with 7 nucleotides matching TRBD1. Germline V CDR1 and CDR2: DFQATT, SNEGSKA (reference sequence). The CDR3 has 11 amino acids. V gave up 4 bases and J gave up 9 bases; unmatched junction bases: 4. The CDR3: CSATRDRTQYF. CDR3 in DNA: TGCAGTGCTACCCGGGACAGAACGCAGTATTTT.

The chain recombines TRBV19 with TRBJ2-1; TRBD1 agrees at 7 bases. V was clipped by 7 bases and J by 3 bases; unmatched bases: 6. Germline loops: CDR1 LNHDA, CDR2 SQIVND (reference sequence). The CDR3 has 14 residues. CDR3 residues: CASTRGGNYNEQFF. CDR3 nucleotides: TGTGCCAGTACACGAGGGGGCAACTACAATGAGCAGTTCTTC.

The chain couples TRBV2 to TRBJ1-2; tentatively, D is TRBD1 (6 bases). Per germline, CDR1 SNHLY and CDR2 FYNNEI. Trimming removed 8 bases at V and 2 bases at J, with 15 bases between. The CDR3 totals 14 residues. The chain's CDR3 is CASPNQGRNYGYTF. In nucleotides, the CDR3 is TGTGCCAGCCCAAACCAGGGGCGCAACTATGGCTACACCTTC.

The chain has TRBV20-1 and TRBJ2-3, with 9 bases fitting TRBD2. From germline, CDR1 is DFQATT and CDR2 SNEGSKA (reference sequence). This CDR3 has 16 residues. Trimming removed 3 bases from V and 1 base from J; junction bases left unmatched: 8. CDR3 sequence (DNA): TGCAGTGCTAGTCTCGCGGGAGGGGGTGGCACAGATACGCAGTATTTT. Its translation: CSASLAGGGGTDTQYF.

The chain couples TRBV11-2 to TRBJ2-1, with D possibly being TRBD1 (6 bases). The CDR3 runs to 13 residues. Trimming took 5 bases from V and 7 from J, leaving 12 bases between them. From germline, CDR1 is SGHAT and CDR2 FQNNGV. The CDR3 spells CASSTGNANEQFF. CDR3 coding DNA: TGTGCCAGCAGCACAGGGAATGCAAATGAGCAGTTCTTC.

The chain carries TRBV28 and TRBJ2-3, with TRBD2 as a possible D gene (6 bases). This CDR3 comprises 15 residues. The germline gives CDR1 MDHEN, CDR2 SYDVKM. V was shortened by 2 bases and J by 1 base, with 10 bases between the two germline ends. This CDR3 is CASSLPGVGTDTQYF. The CDR3 DNA is TGTGCCAGCAGTTTACCGGGGGTTGGCACAGATACGCAGTATTTT.

The chain combines TRBV9 with TRBJ1-4, with TRBD1 matching 8 bases. Unmatched junction bases numbered 7, after V lost 4 bases and J lost 5 bases. CDR1 SGDLS and CDR2 YYNGEE come from the germline V gene. CDR3 length equals 15 residues. CDR3: CASSPRTGRNEKLFF. The CDR3 nucleotides are TGTGCCAGCAGCCCCCGGACAGGGAGGAATGAAAAACTGTTTTTT.

The rearrangement joins TRBV20-1 to TRBJ2-3; 7 positions agree with TRBD2. CDR3 length equals 10 residues. The germline V gene encodes CDR1 DFQATT and CDR2 SNEGSKA (reference sequence). The V and J ends lost 5 bases and 7 bases, in that order; junction bases with no gene match: 0. As DNA, the CDR3 is TGCAGTGCTGGGACTAATACGCAGTATTTT. It translates to CSAGTNTQYF.

V and J are TRBV18 and TRBJ1-5, with 7 bases lining up with TRBD1. Unmatched junction bases numbered 3, after V lost 1 base and J lost 3 bases. Germline values: CDR1 KGHSH, CDR2 LQKENI. The CDR3 sequence is 15 residues long. As DNA, the CDR3 is TGTGCCAGCTCACCACAGGGGGCATCCAATCAGCCCCAGCATTTT. It yields the protein CASSPQGASNQPQHF. Based on the CDR3 plus reference TRBV18 and TRBJ1-5, the full variable domain is NAGVMQNPRHLVRRRGQEARLRCSPMKGHSHVYWYRQLPEEGLKFMVYLQKENIIDESGMPKERFSAEFPKEGPSILRIQQVVRGDSAAYFCASSPQGASNQPQHFGDGTRLSIL.

The chain couples TRBV19 to TRBJ2-7; 11 nucleotides line up with TRBD2. This CDR3 has 15 residues. In germline, CDR1 is LNHDA, CDR2 SQIVND (reference sequence). After removal of 3 bases from V and 3 bases from J, the junction contained 4 bases not matched to a gene. CDR3 sequence reads: CASSIVAGGLYEQYF. For the CDR3, the DNA is TGTGCCAGTAGTATCGTAGCGGGAGGGCTCTACGAGCAGTACTTC. The full variable domain, in which reference TRBV19 and TRBJ2-7 provide the parts outside the CDR3, is DGGITQSPKYLFRKEGQNVTLSCEQNLNHDAMYWYRQDPGQGLRLIYYSQIVNDFQKGDIAEGYSVSREKKESFPLTVTSAQKNPTAFYLCASSIVAGGLYEQYFGPGTRLTVT.

The V and J genes are TRBV5-1 and TRBJ2-1; maybe TRBD2 (7 bases). The V end was cut by 2 bases, the J end by 6 bases, with 12 bases between. Germline V gives CDR1 SGHRS, CDR2 YFSETQ. CDR3 length: 14 residues. The CDR3 sequence is CASSFWAGANEQFF. The DNA of the CDR3 is TGCGCCAGCAGCTTCTGGGCGGGGGCCAATGAGCAGTTCTTC.

The chain recombines TRBV3-1 (or the pseudogene TRBV3-2) with TRBJ2-3; D ambiguous. Germline CDR1 LGHDT, CDR2 YNNKEL (reference sequence). Trimming left V 4 bases short and J 5 bases short, with 13 bases between. The CDR3 runs 14 residues. The CDR3 DNA follows: TGTGCCAGCAGCCCGTCCGGAAGGAGAGATACGCAGTATTTT. Protein: CASSPSGRRDTQYF.

This chain connects TRBV10-2 to TRBJ1-5; possible D gene TRBD1, 6 bases. The CDR3 extends over 15 amino acids. Germline lookup yields CDR1 WSHSY and CDR2 SAAADI. V lost 8 bases, J lost 2 bases, and 16 bases lay in between. The CDR3 here is CASSEGGFGNQPQHF. DNA for the CDR3: TGCGCCAGCTCGGAGGGGGGGTTTGGCAATCAGCCCCAGCATTTT.

This sequence joins TRBV24-1 and TRBJ1-5; TRBD1 matches 7 bases. Germline CDR1 and CDR2: KGHDR and SFDVKD. After removal of 4 bases from V and 4 bases from J, the junction contained 12 bases not matched to a gene. The CDR3 runs to 17 residues. CDR3 protein: CATSDLGSRQGNQPQHF. CDR3 in DNA: TGTGCCACCAGTGACCTAGGGAGCCGACAGGGAAATCAGCCCCAGCATTTT.

V and J are TRBV27 and TRBJ2-7, with D tentatively TRBD2 (6 bases). In germline, CDR1 is MNHEY, CDR2 SMNVEV (reference sequence). V gave up 4 bases and J gave up 0 bases, with 16 bases separating them. The CDR3 extends over 16 amino acids. In nucleotides, the CDR3 is TGTGCCAGCAGTTCCCTTTTCGGGAGCCACTCCTACGAGCAGTACTTC. Protein sequence: CASSSLFGSHSYEQYF.

This clone was seen a few times. V is TRBV4-2 and J is TRBJ2-7; a possible D gene is TRBD2 (5 bases). The CDR3 extends over 15 amino acids. Trimming shortened V by 3 bases and J by 0 bases, and 12 bases separated the two germline ends. Germline CDR1 and CDR2: LGHNA and YNFKEQ. The CDR3 here is CASSHEGSSSYEQYF. The CDR3 nucleotides are TGTGCCAGCAGCCATGAGGGTTCAAGCTCCTACGAGCAGTACTTC.

The rearrangement joins TRBV2 to TRBJ2-3; TRBD1 matches at 9 bases. Germline V CDR1 and CDR2: SNHLY, FYNNEI. The V and J ends lost 4 bases and 5 bases, in that order; junction bases with no gene match: 7. The CDR3 contains 15 residues. In DNA form, the CDR3 reads TGTGCCAGCAGTGCTTGGACAGGGGATAGAGATACGCAGTATTTT. Translating gives CASSAWTGDRDTQYF.

The chain uses TRBV5-1 and TRBJ2-1; 10 bases fit TRBD2. Germline-derived CDR1 and CDR2 are SGHRS and YFSETQ. The CDR3 spans 15 residues. With V trimmed by 6 bases and J by 8 bases, 11 bases remained unmatched. The CDR3 DNA sequence: TGCGCCAGCACCCCTCTAGCGGGAGTTGGCTATGAGCAGTTCTTC. This codes for CASTPLAGVGYEQFF.